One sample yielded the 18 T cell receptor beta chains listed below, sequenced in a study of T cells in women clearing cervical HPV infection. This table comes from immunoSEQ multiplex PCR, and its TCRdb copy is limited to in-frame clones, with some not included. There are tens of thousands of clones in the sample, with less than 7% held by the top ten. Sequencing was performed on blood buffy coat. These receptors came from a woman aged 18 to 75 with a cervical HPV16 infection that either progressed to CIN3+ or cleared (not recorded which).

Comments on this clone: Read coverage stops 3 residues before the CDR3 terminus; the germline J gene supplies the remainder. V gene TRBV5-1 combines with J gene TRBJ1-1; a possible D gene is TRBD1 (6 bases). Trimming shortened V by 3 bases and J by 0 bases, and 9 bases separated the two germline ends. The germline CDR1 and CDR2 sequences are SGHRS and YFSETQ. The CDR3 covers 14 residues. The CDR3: CASSWTDMNTEAFF. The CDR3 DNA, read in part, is TGCGCCAGCAGCTGGACAGATATGAACACTGAA.

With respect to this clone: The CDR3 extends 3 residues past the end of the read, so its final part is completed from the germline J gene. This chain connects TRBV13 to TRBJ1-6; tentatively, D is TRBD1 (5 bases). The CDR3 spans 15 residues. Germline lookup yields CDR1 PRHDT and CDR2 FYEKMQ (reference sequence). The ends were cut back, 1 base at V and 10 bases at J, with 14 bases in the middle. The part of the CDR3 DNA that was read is TGTGCCAGCAGCTTAGCTGCGACAGAGGGATCACCC. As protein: CASSLAATEGSP. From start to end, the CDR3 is CASSLAATEGSPLHF.

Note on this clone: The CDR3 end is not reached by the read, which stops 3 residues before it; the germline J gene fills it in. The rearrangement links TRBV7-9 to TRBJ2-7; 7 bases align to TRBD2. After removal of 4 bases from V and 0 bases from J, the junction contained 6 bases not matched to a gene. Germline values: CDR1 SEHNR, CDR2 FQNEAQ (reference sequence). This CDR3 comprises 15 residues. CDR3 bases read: TGTGCCAGCAGCTCCACGCGGGGGAACTCCTACGAG. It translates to CASSSTRGNSYE. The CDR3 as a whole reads CASSSTRGNSYEQYF.

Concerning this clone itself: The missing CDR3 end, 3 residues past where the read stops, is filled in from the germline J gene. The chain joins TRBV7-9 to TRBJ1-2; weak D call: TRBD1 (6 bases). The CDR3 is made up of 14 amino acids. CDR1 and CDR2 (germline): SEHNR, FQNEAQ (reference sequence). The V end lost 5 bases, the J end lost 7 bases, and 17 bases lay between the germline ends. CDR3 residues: CASSLTDRSRGYTF. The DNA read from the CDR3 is TGTGCCAGCAGCCTAACAGACAGGTCCCGTGGC.

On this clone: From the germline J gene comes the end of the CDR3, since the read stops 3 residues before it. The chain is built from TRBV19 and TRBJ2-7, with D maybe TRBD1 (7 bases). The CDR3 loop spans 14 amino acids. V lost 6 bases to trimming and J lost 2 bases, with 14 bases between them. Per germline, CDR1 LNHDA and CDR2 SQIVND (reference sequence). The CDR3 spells CASRSRGEAYEQYF. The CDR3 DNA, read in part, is TGTGCCAGTAGATCCAGGGGGGAGGCCTACGAG.

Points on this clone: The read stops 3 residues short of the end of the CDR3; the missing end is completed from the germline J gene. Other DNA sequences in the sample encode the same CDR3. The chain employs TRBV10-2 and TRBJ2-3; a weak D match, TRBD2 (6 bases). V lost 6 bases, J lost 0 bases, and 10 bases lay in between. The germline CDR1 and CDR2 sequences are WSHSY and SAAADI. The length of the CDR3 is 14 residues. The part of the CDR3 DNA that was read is TGCGCCAGCAGGCCCGGGACTAGCACAGATACG. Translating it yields CASRPGTSTDT. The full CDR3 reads CASRPGTSTDTQYF.

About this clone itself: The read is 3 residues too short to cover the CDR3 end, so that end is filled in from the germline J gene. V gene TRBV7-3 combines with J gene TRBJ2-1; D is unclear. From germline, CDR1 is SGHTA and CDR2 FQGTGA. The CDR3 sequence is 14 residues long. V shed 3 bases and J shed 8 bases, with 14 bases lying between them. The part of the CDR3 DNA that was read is TGTGCCAGCAGCTTGCGGCCGTCCTCCTATGAG. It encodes CASSLRPSSYE. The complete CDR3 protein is CASSLRPSSYEQFF.

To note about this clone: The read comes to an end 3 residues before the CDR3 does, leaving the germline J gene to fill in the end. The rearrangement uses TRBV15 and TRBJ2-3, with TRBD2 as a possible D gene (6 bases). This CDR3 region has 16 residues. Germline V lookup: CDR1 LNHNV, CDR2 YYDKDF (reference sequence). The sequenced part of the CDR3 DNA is TGTGCCACCAGCAGAGTACGCCCCTCTTCGGGGGAGACG. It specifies CATSRVRPSSGET. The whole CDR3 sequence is CATSRVRPSSGETQYF.

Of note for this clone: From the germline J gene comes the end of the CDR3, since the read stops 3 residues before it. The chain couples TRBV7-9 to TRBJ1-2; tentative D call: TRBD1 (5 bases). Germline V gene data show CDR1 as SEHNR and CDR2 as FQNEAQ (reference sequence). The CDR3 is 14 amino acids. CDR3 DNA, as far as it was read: TGTGCCAGCAGCTTAGAGGTTGAGGGGTACCAC. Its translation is CASSLEVEGYH. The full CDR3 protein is CASSLEVEGYHYTF.

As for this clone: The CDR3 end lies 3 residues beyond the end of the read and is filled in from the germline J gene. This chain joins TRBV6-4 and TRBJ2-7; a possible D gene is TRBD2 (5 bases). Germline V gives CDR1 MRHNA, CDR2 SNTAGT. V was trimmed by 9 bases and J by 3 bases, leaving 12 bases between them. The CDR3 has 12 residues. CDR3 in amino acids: CASIRTRYEQYF. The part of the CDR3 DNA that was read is TGTGCCAGTATCCGGACTCGCTACGAG.

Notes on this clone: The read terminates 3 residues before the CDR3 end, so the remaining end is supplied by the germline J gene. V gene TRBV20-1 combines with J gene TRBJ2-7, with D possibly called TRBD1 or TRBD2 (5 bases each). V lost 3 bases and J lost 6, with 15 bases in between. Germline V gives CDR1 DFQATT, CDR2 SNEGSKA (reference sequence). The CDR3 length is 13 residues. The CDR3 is CSASQGAPTEQYF. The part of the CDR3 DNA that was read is TGCAGTGCTAGTCAGGGAGCTCCTACCGAG.

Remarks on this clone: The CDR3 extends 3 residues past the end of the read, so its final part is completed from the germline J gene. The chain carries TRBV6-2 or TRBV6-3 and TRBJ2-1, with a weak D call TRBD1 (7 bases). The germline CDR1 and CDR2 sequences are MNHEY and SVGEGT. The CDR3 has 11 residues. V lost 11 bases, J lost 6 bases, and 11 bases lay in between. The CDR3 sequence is CAGGGGNEQFF. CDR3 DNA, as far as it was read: TGTGCCGGAGGGGGCGGCAATGAG.

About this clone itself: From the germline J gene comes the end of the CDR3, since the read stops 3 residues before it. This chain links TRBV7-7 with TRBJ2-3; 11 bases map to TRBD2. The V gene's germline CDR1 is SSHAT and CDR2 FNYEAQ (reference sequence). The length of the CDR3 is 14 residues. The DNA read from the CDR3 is TGTGCCAGCAGCTTGGGACTAGCGGAAGAGACG. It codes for CASSLGLAEET. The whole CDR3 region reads CASSLGLAEETQYF.

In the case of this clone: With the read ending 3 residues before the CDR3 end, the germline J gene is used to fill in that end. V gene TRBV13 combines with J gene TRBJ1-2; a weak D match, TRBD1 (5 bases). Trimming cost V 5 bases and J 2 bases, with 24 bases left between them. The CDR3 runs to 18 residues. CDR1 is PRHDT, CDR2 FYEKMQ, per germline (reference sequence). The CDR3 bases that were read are TGTGCCAGCAGCACCCCGTGGGGTAAGAGGGGAAGCAACTATGGC. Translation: CASSTPWGKRGSNYG. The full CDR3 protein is CASSTPWGKRGSNYGYTF.

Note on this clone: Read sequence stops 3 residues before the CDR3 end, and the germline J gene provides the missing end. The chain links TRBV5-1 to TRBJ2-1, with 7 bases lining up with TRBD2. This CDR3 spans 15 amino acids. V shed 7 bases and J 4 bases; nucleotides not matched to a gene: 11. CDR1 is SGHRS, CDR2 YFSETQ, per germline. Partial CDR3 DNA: TGCGCCAGCCGGGCTGGCGGGGGTACTTACAATGAG. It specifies CASRAGGGTYNE. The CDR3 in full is CASRAGGGTYNEQFF. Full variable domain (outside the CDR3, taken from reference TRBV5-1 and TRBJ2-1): KAGVTQTPRYLIKTRGQQVTLSCSPISGHRSVSWYQQTPGQGLQFLFEYFSETQRNKGNFPGRFSGRQFSNSRSEMNVSTLELGDSALYLCASRAGGGTYNEQFFGPGTRLTVL.

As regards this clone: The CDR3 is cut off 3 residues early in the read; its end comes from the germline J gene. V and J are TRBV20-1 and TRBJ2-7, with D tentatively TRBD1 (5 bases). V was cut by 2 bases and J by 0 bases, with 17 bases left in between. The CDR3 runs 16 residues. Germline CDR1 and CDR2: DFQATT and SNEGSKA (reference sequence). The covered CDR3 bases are TGCAGTGCTAGACCCTCTGGACACCCAGACTCCTACGAG. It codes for CSARPSGHPDSYE. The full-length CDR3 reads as CSARPSGHPDSYEQYF.

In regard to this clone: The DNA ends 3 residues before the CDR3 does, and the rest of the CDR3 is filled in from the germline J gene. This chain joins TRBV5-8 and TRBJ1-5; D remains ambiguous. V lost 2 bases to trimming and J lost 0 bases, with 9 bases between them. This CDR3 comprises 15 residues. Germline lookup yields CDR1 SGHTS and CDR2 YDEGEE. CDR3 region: CASSLSIDSNQPQHF. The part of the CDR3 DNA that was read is TGTGCCAGCAGCTTAAGTATAGATAGCAATCAGCCC. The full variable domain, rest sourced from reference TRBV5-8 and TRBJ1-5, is EAGVTQSPTHLIKTRGQQATLRCSPISGHTSVYWYQQALGLGLQFLLWYDEGEERNRGNFPPRFSGRQFPNYSSELNVNALELEDSALYLCASSLSIDSNQPQHFGDGTRLSIL.

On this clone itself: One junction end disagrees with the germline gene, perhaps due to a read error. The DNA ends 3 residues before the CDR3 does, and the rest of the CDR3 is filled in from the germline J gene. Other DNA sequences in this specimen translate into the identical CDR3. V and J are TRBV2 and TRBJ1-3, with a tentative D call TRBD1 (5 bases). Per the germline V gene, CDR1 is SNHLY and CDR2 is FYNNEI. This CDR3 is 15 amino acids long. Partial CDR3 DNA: TGTGCCAGCAGGGCAGGGTTATTAAATGGAAACACT. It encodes CASRAGLLNGNT. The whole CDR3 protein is CASRAGLLNGNTIYF.